This TCR beta chain is from a study of cytomegalovirus exposure and HLA in healthy donors (TCRdb year 2017). The study in broad terms: In an earlier analysis of several hundred of the donors, about 260 Gb of sequence data and 117 million unique TCR beta sequences from about 179 million T cells were reported. Approximately 300 gigabases of sequencing data and around 87 million unique TCR sequences were included in an early release covering under 650 HLA-typed donors. Of the 300 to 450 genotyped donors, 65% to 90% fell in the genetic ancestry cluster associated with self-reported Caucasian donors. The study aimed to test whether cataloging public T cell receptors could reveal signatures of past pathogen exposure. The T cell repertoires of some 670 subjects were profiled by immunosequencing and related to cytomegalovirus serostatus. Besides the first cohort of 666 subjects, a separate validation cohort made up of over 95 different subjects was used. The study combined high-throughput TCR immunosequencing, statistical association of individual TCRs with disease status, and machine learning to predict cytomegalovirus infection status. To study patterns of TCR occurrence, a later analysis re-analyzed previously published TCR beta repertoires from 650 to 750 donors and added high-resolution HLA genotyping. In the later analysis, no new phenotypic data were used to find candidate immune exposures; instead, reliance was placed on TCR beta sequences and their occurrence across donors. An earlier analysis of around 540 of the donors applied high-throughput TCR beta sequencing to assess whether each TCR beta V gene segment acted as functional or pseudogenic. Donor age, sex, ethnicity and CMV serostatus were compiled alongside the repertoire data. A later genetic analysis used genome-wide SNP genotypes for about three fifths of the 666 donors, treating that subset as a discovery cohort. All discovery cohort repertoires had been generated on a single sequencing platform. HLA typing covered class I and class II loci at four-digit resolution. The number of donors typed differed by locus, with roughly 620-640 for A, B, C, DRB1 and DQB1, around 520 for DQA1, 600 to 610 for DPA1, and around 450 for DPB1. Because of strong linkage in the cohort, five DR-DQ haplotypes were treated as single units for association and clustering. On average, around 240,000 unique TCR beta nucleotide sequences were sequenced per donor among some 420 genotyped donors of the cohort, with roughly 19% of those sequences being non-productive.

The cohort was made up of 666 healthy bone marrow donors. At the time of sampling, all cohort members were nominally healthy, though unrecorded immune exposures were likely present. The donor was CMV seropositive and belonged to the group of a few hundred seropositive cohort members. Each donor provided a peripheral blood sample, and peripheral blood mononuclear cells were used for TCR beta sequencing. The Qiagen DNeasy Blood Extraction Kit was used to extract genomic DNA from the blood cell samples. Libraries came from the immunoSEQ multiplex PCR assay. The multiplex PCR relied on a mix of 60 forward primers for TCR Vbeta segments and 13 reverse primers for TCR Jbeta segments. The CDR3 region of rearranged TCR beta genes was amplified from genomic DNA by a multiplex PCR assay. The Illumina HiSeq System was used to sequence the amplified TCR beta libraries as 87-base-pair reads. From the authors' description of their analysis: Across the 500 to 750 repertoires, a later analysis counted around 80 million unique TCR beta chains, roughly 11 million of which were shared by at least two donors. Raw reads were error-corrected and collapsed into unique sequences with a nearest-neighbor algorithm that merged closely related sequences to remove PCR and sequencing errors. To assign V, D and J gene segments, CDR3 sequences were aligned to IMGT reference sequences. Each retained sequence needed at least a six-nucleotide match to both a V gene segment and a J gene segment. Rearrangements were called productive when the CDR3 lacked stop codons and stayed in frame with V and J; all others were non-productive. CDR3 was defined according to IMGT convention as the region running from the second conserved V-encoded cysteine to the conserved J-encoded phenylalanine. In an earlier analysis of around 570 of the donors, sequences lacking an unambiguous match to a single V gene segment were excluded. In an earlier analysis of some 590 of the donors, a V segment was called functional when productive rearrangements were above 56.7%, and segregating when the standard deviation between donors exceeded 5%. To diagnose cytomegalovirus status from the catalog of TCR beta chain sequences, a statistical classification framework was built. A later analysis assigned V and J genes by comparing TCR nucleotide sequences with IMGT/GENE-DB human TR gene sequences. The TCRdist pipeline was used in a later analysis to assign CDR3 sequences and most-parsimonious VDJ recombination scenarios. In a later analysis, every TCR beta chain was defined by the combination of its CDR3 amino acid sequence and its V-gene family, and reads without a unique V-gene family were dropped. A later analysis removed 592 highly shared, low-generation-probability nucleotide sequences to deal with suspected cross-contamination and a sequencing artifact. For each public chain, a later analysis derived a clonal expansion index from normalized ranks of inferred template counts within each repertoire. A later analysis computed generation probabilities with a VDJ recombination model fitted to out-of-frame rearrangements, and checked the results against IGoR. Hypergeometric tests were used in a later analysis to score TCR-TCR, TCR-HLA and TCR-CMV co-occurrence, with a repertoire-size bias correction applied to the TCR pairs. To estimate false discovery rates, a later analysis permuted the HLA or CMV assignments 20 times. A later analysis grouped co-occurring TCRs with DBSCAN, adding TCRdist sequence similarity when clustering within HLA-allele-positive subsets. Repertoires with fewer than 30,000 or more than 120,000 public chains were left out of co-occurrence clustering, as were several repertoires with anomalous nucleotide sharing. In its TCRdb copy, this immuneACCESS table keeps in-frame sequences only and misses some clones. Where compared with another copy, unresolved V genes explain less than half of these, and the others have no known cause. D and trimming come from the DNA, and the V and J calls and clone size come from that table. This sample comprises 200,000 to 250,000 clones, 77% of them detected only once. The ten largest clones represent around 2.9% of the sample.

Study-wide conclusions, independent of this receptor: The sequencing pipeline was judged likely to have produced a cluster of highly shared sequence variants as a technical artifact. Linkage disequilibrium might explain the correlated functional status among segregating V segments, but an unknown experimental factor could not be excluded. Some 15 rarely observed V segments, including chromosome 9 orphons, were excluded from the earlier analysis of several hundred of the donors because counts were too low. According to the authors, the approach could potentially be generalized to other disease states and immunological phenotypes. Assigning TCR associations to individual alleles was difficult when HLA alleles, especially DR and DQ, strongly co-occurred. An association between a missense DCLRE1C variant and V-gene and J-gene trimming of TCR beta chains was found in a later genetic analysis and replicated in an independent cohort. In this cohort, only TCR beta chains were sequenced, and detectable features were limited by the absence of alpha or paired-chain data. Broadly in line with IMGT annotations, most TCR beta V segments showed up in productive rearrangements about 90% or about 30% of the time in an earlier analysis of several hundred of the donors. Compared with equally common non-associated chains, HLA-associated TCR beta chains in a later analysis were more clonally expanded and had lower generation probabilities. In a later analysis, most CMV-associated TCR beta chains were found to appear HLA-restricted, with HLA associations seemingly driven largely by CMV exposure. In both the original and validation cohorts, the classifier was reported to diagnose cytomegalovirus status with high specificity and sensitivity. At a false discovery rate of 0.05, a later analysis linked under 20,000 TCR beta sequences to specific HLA alleles. HLA typing was unavailable for some donors at each locus, so association tests used only the typed subset. Immune exposure information for the cohort was limited to CMV serostatus. A total of 150 to 200 TCR beta chains were listed by the study as associated with cytomegalovirus. In vitro tests confirmed that a few of the cytomegalovirus-associated TCR beta chains recognize cytomegalovirus antigens. Roughly uniform sequencing depth across donors was assumed in presence/absence analyses, although this assumption may not hold. While some public TCRs were present in many individuals, most TCR sequences turned up only very rarely across donors. A later analysis reported that several top co-occurrence clusters appeared linked to parvovirus B19, influenza, CMV and Epstein-Barr virus. In a later analysis, TCR association rates were found to vary across HLA loci, with the most associated TCRs seen for DRB1 alleles and the fewest for HLA-C alleles. A later genetic analysis reported fewer N-insertions in productive TCRs among donors in an Asian-associated ancestry cluster than the approximately 670-donor mean. A further reported finding was that TCR beta sequences accurately predicted the HLA-A and HLA-B alleles for most subjects in the first cohort.

Comment on this clone: It lacks a known antigen. No base quality values were provided; no much bigger clone lies one nucleotide off.

Input material: PBMCs. This TCR was sampled from a woman aged 55 to 70 in good health and CMV-seropositive.

This receptor has the CDR3 CASQAGRSYEQYF. In nucleotides, the sequence is TGTGCCAGCCAGGCGGGCCGCTCCTACGAGCAGTACTTC. The rearranged chain carries TRBV2 and TRBJ2-7, and the D gene may be TRBD2, 5 bases matching. V is shortened by 8 bases, J by 0 bases, and the region joining them spans 11 bases. CDR1 and CDR2, looked up from the germline V gene, are SNHLY and FYNNEI. Including the terminal cysteine and phenylalanine, the CDR3 comprises 13 residues. Of the read, only the CDR3 DNA is kept; its 39 bases are in frame from base 1.